The clone carrying this T cell receptor (beta chain) was seen just once. What it binds is unknown. The data originate from a study of T cell responses to AZD1222 COVID-19 vaccine. Study findings and constraints: Donors were chiefly white British, with a greater number of females, and clonal diversity was perhaps underestimated.

The length of the CDR3 is 13 residues. V lost 5 bases to trimming and J lost 0 bases, with 7 bases between them. In germline, CDR1 is SGHVS, CDR2 FNYEAQ. Here immunoSEQ multiplex PCR was the method, and the copy in TCRdb shows in-frame clones only, minus some. The sample has over 100,000 clones; around 85% are singletons. The rearrangement uses TRBV7-6 and TRBJ2-5; D remains ambiguous. The source is an adult who received the MenACWY meningococcal vaccine as a control. The source was peripheral blood, collected 28 days after the second dose of the MenACWY control vaccine. Here the CDR3 reads CASSLSYQETQYF. CDR3 DNA sequence: TGTGCCAGCAGCCTATCGTACCAAGAGACCCAGTACTTC.